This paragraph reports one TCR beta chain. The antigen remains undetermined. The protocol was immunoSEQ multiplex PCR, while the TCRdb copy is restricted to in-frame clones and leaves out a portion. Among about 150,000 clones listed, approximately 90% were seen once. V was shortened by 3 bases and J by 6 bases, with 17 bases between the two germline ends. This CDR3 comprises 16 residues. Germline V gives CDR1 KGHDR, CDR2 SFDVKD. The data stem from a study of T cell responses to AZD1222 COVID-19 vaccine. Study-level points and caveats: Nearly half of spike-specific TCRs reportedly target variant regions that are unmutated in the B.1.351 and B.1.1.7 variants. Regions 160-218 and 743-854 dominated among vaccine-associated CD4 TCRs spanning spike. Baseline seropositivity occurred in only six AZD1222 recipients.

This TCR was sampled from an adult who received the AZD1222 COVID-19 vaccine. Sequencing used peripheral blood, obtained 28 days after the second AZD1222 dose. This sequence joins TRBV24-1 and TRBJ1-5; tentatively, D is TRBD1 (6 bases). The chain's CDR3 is CATSDPSMGAGQPQHF. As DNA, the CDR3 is TGTGCCACCAGTGATCCGTCGATGGGGGCCGGTCAGCCCCAGCATTTT.